The sample holds a few counts of the clone carrying this T cell receptor (beta chain). The CDR3 totals 14 residues. V was pared by 4 bases and J by 7 bases, with 16 bases between. The V gene's germline CDR1 is MNHEY and CDR2 SMNVEV (reference sequence). It was with a sample-barcoded 5' primer and a J-beta primer mix that a second PCR of roughly 7 to 12 cycles was run. A 12-random-nucleotide template-switch adaptor tagged each cDNA molecule. Each CDR3 protein gets one entry after TCRdb re-called the 5' RACE reads with MiXCR. The data contain around 780,000 distinct CDR3 sequences, 25% to 30% of them singletons. The data were obtained in a study of blood T cells in healthy people across ages. A further study also used this sample, focusing on T cells of mothers and their children.

Material: blood. The chain has TRBV27 and TRBJ1-2; no clear D. This clonotype was obtained from a boy between 5 and 17 years old in good health. The CDR3 reads CASSSTAQRAGYTF. The CDR3 nucleotides are TGTGCCAGCAGTTCCACGGCACAGCGGGCTGGCTACACCTTC.